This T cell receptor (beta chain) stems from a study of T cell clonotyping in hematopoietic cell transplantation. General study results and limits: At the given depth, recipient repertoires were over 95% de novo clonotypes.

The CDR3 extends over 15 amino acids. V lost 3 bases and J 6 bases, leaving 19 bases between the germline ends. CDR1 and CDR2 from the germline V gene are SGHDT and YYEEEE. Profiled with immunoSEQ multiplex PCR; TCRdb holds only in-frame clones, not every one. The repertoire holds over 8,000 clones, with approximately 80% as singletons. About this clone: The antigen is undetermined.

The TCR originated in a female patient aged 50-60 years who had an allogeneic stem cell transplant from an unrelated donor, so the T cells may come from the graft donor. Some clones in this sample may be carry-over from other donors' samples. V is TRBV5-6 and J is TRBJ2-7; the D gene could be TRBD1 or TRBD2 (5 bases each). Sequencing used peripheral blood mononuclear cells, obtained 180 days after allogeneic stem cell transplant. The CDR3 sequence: CASSSYRSEGIEQYF. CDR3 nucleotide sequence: TGTGCCAGCAGCTCGTATCGGAGCGAGGGGATCGAGCAGTACTTC.